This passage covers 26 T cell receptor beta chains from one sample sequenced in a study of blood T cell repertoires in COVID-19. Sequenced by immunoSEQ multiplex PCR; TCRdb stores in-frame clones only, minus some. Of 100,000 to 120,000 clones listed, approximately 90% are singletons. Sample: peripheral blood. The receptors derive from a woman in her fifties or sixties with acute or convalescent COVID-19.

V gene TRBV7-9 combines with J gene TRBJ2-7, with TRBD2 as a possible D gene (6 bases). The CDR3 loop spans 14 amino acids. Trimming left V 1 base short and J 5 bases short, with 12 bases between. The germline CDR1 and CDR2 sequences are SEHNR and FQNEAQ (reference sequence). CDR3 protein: CASSLGGVNHEQYF. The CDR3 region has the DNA TGTGCCAGCAGCTTAGGGGGGGTAAACCACGAGCAGTACTTC.

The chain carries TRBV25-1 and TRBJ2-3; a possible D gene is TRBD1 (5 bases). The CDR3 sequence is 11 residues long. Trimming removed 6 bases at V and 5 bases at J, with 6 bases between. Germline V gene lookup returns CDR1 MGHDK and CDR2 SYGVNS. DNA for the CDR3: TGTGCCAGCAGCAGGGTAGATACGCAGTATTTT. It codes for CASSRVDTQYF.

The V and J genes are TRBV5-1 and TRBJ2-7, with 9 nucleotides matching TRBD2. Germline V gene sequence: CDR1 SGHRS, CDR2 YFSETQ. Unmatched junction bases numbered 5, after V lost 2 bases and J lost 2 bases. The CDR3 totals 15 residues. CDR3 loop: CASSFPAGGTYEQYF. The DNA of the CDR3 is TGCGCCAGCAGCTTCCCAGCGGGAGGTACCTACGAGCAGTACTTC. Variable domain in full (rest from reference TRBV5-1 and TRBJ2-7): KAGVTQTPRYLIKTRGQQVTLSCSPISGHRSVSWYQQTPGQGLQFLFEYFSETQRNKGNFPGRFSGRQFSNSRSEMNVSTLELGDSALYLCASSFPAGGTYEQYFGPGTRLTVT.

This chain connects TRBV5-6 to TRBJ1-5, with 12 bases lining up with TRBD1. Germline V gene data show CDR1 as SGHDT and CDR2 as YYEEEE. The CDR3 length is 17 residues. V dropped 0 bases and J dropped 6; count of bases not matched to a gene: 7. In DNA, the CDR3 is TGTGCCAGCAGCTTGGGGTCCGGGACAGGGGGCCGTCAGCCCCAGCATTTT. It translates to CASSLGSGTGGRQPQHF.

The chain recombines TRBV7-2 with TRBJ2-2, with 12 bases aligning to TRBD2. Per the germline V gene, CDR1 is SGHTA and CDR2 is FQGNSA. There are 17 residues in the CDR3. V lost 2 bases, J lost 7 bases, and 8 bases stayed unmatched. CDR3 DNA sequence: TGTGCCAGCAGCTTAAGACTAGCGGGAGCCCCGGGCGGGGAGCTGTTTTTT. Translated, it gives CASSLRLAGAPGGELFF.

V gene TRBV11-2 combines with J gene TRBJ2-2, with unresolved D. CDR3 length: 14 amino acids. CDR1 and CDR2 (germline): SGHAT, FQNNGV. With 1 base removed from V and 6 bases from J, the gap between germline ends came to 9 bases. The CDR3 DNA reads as TGTGCCAGCAGCTTAGGGTGGCCCGCCGGGGAGCTGTTTTTT. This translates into CASSLGWPAGELFF.

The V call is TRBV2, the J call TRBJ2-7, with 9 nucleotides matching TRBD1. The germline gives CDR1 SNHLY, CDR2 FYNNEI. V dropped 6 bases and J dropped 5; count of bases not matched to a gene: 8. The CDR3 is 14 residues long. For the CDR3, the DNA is TGTGCCAGCAGGGCCGGGACAGGGAGAGACGAGCAGTACTTC. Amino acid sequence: CASRAGTGRDEQYF.

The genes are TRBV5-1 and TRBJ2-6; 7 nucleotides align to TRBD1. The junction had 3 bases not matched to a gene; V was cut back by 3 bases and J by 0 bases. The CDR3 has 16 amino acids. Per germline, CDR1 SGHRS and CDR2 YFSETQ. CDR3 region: CASSWDSISGANVLTF. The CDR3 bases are TGCGCCAGCAGCTGGGACAGCATCTCTGGGGCCAACGTCCTGACTTTC.

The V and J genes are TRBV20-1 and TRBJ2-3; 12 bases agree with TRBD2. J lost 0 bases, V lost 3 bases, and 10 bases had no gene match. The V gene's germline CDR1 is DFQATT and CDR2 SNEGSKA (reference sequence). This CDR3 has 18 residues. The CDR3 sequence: CSASMASGRAVSTDTQYF. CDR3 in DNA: TGCAGTGCTAGTATGGCTAGCGGGAGGGCCGTAAGCACAGATACGCAGTATTTT.

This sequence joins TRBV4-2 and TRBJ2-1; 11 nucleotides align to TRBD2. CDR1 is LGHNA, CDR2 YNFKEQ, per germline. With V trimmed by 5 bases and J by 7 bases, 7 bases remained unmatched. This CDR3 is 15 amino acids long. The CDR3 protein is CASSSTSGSHNEQFF. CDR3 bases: TGTGCCAGCAGCTCCACTAGCGGGAGTCATAATGAGCAGTTCTTC.

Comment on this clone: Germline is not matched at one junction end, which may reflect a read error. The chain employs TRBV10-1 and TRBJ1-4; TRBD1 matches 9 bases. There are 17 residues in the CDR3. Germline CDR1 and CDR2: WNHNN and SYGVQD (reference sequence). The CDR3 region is CASYTGGASTTNEKLFF. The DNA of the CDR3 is TGTGCCAGCTACACAGGGGGCGCCTCCACAACTAATGAAAAACTGTTTTTT.

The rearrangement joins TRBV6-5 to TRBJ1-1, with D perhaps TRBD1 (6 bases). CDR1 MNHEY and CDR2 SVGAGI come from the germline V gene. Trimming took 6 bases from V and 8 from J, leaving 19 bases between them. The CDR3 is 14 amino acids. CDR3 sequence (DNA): TGTGCCAGCAGCAAGGGGCGGGGGCAGAAGGAAGCTTTCTTT. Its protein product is CASSKGRGQKEAFF.

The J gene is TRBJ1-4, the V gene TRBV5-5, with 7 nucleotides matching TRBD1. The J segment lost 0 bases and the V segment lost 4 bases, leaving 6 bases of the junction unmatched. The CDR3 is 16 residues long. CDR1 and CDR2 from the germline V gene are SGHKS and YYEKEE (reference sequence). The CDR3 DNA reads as TGTGCCAGCAGCGAGGGGGCCCCTACAACTAATGAAAAACTGTTTTTT. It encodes CASSEGAPTTNEKLFF.

CDR3 region: CASSQMSGSYNEQFF. In DNA, the CDR3 is TGTGCCAGCAGCCAAATGAGCGGGTCCTACAATGAGCAGTTCTTC. This chain links TRBV4-2 with TRBJ2-1; the D gene is possibly TRBD2 (6 bases). CDR1 and CDR2 from the germline V gene are LGHNA and YNFKEQ. Trimming took 2 bases from V and 1 from J, leaving 9 bases between them. This CDR3 has 15 amino acids.

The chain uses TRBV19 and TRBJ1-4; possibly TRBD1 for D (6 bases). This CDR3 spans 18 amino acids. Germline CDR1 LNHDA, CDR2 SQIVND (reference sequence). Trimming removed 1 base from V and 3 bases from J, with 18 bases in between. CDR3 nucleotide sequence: TGTGCCAGTAGTATAGGCCGGAACCTACAGGGAGCTAATGAAAAACTGTTTTTT. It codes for CASSIGRNLQGANEKLFF.

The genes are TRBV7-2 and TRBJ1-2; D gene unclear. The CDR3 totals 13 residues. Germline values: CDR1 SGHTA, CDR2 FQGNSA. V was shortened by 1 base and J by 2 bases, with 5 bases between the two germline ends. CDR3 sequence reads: CASSLDSNYGYTF. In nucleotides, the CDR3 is TGTGCCAGCAGCTTAGACAGCAACTATGGCTACACCTTC.

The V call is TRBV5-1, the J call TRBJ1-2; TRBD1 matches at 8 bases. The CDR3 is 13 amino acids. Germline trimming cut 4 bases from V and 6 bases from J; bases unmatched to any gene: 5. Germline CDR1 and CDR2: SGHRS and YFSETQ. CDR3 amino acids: CASSPDRAHGYTF. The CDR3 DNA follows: TGCGCCAGCAGCCCGGACAGGGCCCATGGCTACACCTTC.

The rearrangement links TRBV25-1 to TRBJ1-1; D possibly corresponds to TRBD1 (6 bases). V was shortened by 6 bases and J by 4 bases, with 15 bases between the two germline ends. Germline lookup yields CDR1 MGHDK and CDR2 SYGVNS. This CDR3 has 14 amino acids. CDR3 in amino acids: CASRAIGGATEAFF. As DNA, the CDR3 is TGTGCCAGCAGGGCTATAGGGGGGGCCACTGAAGCTTTCTTT.

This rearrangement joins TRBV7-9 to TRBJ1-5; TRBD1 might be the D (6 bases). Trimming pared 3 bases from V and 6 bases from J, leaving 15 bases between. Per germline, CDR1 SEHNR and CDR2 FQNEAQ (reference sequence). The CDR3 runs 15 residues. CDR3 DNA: TGTGCCAGCAGCTTGGAGGGGGGGAGTAGTCAGCCCCAGCATTTT. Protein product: CASSLEGGSSQPQHF.

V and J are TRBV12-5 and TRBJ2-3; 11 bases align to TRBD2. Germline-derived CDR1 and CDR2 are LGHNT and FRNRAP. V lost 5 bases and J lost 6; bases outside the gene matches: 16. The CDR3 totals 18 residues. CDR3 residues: CASGLRLTSGINWDTQYF. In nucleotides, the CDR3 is TGTGCTAGTGGTCTCCGGTTGACTAGCGGGATTAACTGGGATACGCAGTATTTT. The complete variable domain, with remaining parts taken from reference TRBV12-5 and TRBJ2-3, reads DARVTQTPRHKVTEMGQEVTMRCQPILGHNTVFWYRQTMMQGLELLAYFRNRAPLDDSGMPKDRFSAEMPDATLATLKIQPSEPRDSAVYFCASGLRLTSGINWDTQYFGPGTRLTVL.

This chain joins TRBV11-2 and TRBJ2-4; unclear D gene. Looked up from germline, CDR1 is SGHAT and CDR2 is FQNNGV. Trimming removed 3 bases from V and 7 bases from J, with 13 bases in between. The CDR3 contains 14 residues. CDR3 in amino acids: CASSFDNVRNIQYF. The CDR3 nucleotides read TGTGCCAGCAGCTTTGACAACGTACGGAACATTCAGTACTTC.

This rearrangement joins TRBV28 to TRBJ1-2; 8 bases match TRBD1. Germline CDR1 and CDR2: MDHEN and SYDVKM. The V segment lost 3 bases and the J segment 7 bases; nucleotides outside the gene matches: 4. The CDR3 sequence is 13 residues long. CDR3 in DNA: TGTGCCAGCAGTTTCCCAGGGGGCGCTGGCTACACCTTC. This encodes CASSFPGGAGYTF.

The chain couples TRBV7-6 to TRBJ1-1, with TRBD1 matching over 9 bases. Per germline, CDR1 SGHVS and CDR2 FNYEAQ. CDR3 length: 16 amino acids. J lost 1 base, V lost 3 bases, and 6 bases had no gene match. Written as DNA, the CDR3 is TGTGCCAGCAGCTTTCGACAGGGGGACCAGAACACTGAAGCTTTCTTT. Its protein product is CASSFRQGDQNTEAFF.

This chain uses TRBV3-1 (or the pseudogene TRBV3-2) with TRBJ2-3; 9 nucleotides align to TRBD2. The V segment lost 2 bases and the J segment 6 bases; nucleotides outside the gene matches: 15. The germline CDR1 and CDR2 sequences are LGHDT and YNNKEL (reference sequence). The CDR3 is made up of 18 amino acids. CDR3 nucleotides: TGTGCCAGCAGCCAAAACCCAGGCCTAGCGGGATACTCCGATACGCAGTATTTT. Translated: CASSQNPGLAGYSDTQYF.

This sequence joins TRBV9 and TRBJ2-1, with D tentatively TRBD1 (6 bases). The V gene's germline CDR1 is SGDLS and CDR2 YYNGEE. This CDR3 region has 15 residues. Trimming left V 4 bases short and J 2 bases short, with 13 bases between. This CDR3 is CASSPVSGAYNEQFF. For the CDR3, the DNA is TGTGCCAGCAGCCCCGTGTCAGGGGCCTACAATGAGCAGTTCTTC.

The DNA of the CDR3 is TGTGCCACCAGTGAAACAGGGGGCGGCAATCAGCCCCAGCATTTT. It translates to CATSETGGGNQPQHF. The J gene is TRBJ1-5, the V gene TRBV24-1, with 9 bases matching TRBD1. Trimming at V came to 4 bases and at J to 2 bases, leaving 2 bases not matched to a gene. CDR1 is KGHDR and CDR2 is SFDVKD in the germline V gene. This CDR3 contains 15 residues.